The entry that follows covers one TCR beta chain sequence. What it recognizes is unknown. This sample stems from a study of shared clonotypes between healthy human individuals. Study-level information: In total, the donors were two women and three men aged 18 to 49. Study-wide results and caveats: Donors were few, which limited the genetic and exposure-history diversity represented. Blood alone was sampled, and tissue repertoires likely differ.

It was tens of millions of PBMCs that unsorted samples used for genomic DNA. The V and J ends lost 0 bases and 5 bases, in that order; junction bases with no gene match: 7. Per germline, CDR1 SGHTA and CDR2 FQGNSA. This CDR3 is 16 amino acids long. Produced via immunoSEQ multiplex PCR; TCRdb's table is partial and in-frame only. The sample has 450,000 to 500,000 clones; over 60% are singletons. The V and J genes are TRBV7-2 and TRBJ2-5, with TRBD1 identical over 9 bases. The TCR sequence derives from a woman aged 35 to 49 in good health. Some clones in this sample may be carry-over from other donors' samples. The sample was PBMCs. The CDR3 region has the DNA TGTGCCAGCAGCTTAGCGACGACAGGGGGTTGGGAGACCCAGTACTTC. Protein: CASSLATTGGWETQYF.